This T cell receptor (beta chain) was observed in a study of response to subunit inactivated influenza vaccine. Study conclusions and caveats: T cells newly recruited by each seasonal influenza vaccination are few, the authors suggested.

The V and J ends lost 3 bases and 4 bases respectively, with 6 bases between them. Looked up from germline, CDR1 is LGHDT and CDR2 is YNNKEL (reference sequence). This CDR3 is 12 amino acids long. Regarding this clonotype: Its specificity is unknown.

One entry per CDR3 protein results from TCRdb running MiXCR on the RT-PCR reads. This table holds a few hundred thousand distinct CDR3 sequences, 22% found once. The TCR sequence derives from a man between 50 and 70 years old who received an inactivated influenza vaccine. Specimen: PBMCs from blood, collected 21 months after vaccination. The chain has TRBV3-1 and TRBJ1-2, with D uncertain. CDR3 sequence: CASSQKTYGYTF. Here the CDR3 DNA reads TGTGCCAGCAGCCAGAAGACCTATGGCTACACCTTC.